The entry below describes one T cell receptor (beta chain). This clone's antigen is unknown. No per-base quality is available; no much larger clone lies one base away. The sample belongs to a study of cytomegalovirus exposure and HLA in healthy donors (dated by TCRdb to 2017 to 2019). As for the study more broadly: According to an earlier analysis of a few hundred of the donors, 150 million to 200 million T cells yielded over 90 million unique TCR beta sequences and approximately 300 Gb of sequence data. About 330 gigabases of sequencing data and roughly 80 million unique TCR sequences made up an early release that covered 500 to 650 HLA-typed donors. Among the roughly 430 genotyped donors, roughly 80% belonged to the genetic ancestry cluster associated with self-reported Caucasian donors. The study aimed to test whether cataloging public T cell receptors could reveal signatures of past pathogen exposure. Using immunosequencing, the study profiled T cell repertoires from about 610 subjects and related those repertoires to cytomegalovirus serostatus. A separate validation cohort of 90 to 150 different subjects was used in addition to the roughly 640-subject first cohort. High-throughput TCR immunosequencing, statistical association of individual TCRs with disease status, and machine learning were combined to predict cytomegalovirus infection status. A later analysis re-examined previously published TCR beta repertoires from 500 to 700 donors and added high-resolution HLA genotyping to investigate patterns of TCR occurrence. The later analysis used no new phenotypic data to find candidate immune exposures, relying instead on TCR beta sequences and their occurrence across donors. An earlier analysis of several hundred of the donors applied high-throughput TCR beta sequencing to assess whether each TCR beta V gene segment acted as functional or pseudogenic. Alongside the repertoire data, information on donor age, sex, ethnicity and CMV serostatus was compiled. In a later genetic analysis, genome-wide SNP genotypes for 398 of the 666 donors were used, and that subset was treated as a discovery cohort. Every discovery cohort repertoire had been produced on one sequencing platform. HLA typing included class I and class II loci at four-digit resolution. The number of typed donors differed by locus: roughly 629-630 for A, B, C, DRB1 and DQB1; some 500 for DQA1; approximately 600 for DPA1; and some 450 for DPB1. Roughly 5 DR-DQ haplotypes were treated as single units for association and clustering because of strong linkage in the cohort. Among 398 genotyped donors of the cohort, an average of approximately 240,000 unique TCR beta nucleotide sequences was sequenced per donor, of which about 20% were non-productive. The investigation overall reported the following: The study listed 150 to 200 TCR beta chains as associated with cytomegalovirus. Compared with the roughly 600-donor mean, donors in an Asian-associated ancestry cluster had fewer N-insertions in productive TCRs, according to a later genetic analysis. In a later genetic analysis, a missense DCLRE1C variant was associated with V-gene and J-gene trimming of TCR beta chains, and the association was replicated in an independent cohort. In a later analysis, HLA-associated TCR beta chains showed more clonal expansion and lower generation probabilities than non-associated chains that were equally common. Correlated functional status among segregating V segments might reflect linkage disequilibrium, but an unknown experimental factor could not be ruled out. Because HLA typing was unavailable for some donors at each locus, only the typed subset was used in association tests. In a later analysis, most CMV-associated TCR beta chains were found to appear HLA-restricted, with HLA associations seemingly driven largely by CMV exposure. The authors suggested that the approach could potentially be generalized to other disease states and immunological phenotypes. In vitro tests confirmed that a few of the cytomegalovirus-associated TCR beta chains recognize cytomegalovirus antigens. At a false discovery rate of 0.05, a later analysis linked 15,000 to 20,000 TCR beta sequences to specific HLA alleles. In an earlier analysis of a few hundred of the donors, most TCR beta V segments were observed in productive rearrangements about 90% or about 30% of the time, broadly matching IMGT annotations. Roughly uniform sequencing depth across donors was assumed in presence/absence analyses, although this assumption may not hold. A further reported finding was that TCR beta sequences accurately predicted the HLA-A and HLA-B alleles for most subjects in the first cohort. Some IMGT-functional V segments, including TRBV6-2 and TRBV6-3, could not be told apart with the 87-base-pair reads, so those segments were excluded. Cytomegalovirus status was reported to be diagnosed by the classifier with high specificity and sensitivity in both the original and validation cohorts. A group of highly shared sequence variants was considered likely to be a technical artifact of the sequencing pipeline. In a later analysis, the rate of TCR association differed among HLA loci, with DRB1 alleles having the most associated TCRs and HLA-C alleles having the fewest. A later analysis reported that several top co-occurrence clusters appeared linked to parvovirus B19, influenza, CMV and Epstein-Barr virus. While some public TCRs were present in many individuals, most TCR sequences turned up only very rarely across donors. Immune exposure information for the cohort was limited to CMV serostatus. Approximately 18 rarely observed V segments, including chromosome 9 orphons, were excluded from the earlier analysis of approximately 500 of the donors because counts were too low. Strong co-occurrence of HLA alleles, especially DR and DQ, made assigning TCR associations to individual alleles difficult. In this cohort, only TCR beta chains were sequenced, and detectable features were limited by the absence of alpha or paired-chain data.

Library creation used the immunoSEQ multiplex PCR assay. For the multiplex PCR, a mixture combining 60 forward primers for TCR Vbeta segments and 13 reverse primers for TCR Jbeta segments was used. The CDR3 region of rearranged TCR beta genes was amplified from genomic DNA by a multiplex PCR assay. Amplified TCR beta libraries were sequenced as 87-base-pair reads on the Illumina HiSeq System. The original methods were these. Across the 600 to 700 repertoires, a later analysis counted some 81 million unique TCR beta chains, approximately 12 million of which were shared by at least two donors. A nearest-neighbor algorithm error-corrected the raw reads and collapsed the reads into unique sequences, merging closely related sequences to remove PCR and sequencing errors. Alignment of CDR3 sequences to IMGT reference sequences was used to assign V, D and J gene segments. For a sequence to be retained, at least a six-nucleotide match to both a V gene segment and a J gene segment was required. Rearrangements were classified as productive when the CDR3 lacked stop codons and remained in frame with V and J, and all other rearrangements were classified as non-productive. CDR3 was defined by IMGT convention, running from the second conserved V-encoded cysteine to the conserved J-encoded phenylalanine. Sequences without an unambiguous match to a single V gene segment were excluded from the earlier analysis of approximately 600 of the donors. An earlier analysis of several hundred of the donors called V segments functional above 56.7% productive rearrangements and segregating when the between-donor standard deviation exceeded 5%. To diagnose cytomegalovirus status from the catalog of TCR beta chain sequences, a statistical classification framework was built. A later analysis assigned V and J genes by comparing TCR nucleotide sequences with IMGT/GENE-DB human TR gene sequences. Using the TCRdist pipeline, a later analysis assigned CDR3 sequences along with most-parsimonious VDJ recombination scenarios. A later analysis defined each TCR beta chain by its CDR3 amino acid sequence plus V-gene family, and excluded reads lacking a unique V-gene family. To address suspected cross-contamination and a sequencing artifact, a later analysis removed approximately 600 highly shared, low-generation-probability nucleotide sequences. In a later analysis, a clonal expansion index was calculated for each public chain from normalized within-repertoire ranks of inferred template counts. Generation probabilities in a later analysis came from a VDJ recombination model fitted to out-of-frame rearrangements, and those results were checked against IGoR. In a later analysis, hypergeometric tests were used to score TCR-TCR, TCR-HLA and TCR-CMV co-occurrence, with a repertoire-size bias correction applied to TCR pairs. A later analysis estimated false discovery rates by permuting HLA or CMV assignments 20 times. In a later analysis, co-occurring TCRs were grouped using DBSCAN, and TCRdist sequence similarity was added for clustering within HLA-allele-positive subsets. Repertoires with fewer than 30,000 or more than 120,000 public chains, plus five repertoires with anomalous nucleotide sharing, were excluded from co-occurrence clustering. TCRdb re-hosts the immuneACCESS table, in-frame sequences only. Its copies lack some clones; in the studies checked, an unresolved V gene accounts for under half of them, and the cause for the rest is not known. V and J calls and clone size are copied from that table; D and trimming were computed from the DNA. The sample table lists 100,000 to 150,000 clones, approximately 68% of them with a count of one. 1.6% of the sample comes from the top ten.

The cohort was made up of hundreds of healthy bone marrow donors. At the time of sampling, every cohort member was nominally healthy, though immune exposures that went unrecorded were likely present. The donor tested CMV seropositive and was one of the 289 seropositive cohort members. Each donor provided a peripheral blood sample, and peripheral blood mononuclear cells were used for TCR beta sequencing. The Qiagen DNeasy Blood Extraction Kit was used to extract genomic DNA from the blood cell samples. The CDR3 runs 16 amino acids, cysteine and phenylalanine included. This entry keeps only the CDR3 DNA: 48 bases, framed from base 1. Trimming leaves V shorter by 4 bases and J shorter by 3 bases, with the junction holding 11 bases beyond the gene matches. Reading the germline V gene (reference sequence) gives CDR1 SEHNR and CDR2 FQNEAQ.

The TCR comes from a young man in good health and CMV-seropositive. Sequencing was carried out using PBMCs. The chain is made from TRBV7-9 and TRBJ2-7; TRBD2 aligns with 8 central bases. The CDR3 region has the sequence CASSSSPVAGFYEQYF. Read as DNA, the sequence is TGTGCCAGCAGCTCCTCTCCGGTAGCGGGATTCTACGAGCAGTACTTC.